A selection of T cell receptor beta chains follows, all from one sample in a study of technical replicates of blood from several donors. Repertoires were generated with immunoSEQ multiplex PCR, while TCRdb's copy carries only in-frame clones and drops some. The sample lists tens of thousands of clones; about 97% were seen once. The sequenced material came from T cells isolated from PBMCs. The receptor source for this set is a human donor in good health. Both conserved end residues are part of each CDR3. Each record gives: CDR3 DNA, CDR3 protein, D gene, V gene, J gene, clone size. The D gene is left open where the match is weak. The size entry is marked missing in some rows and otherwise reads once, few, many or a size class.

TGTGCCAGCAGTCAAACTAGCGGGAGACTGTACGAGCAGTACTTC,CASSQTSGRLYEQYF,TRBD2,TRBV7-9,TRBJ2-7,-
TGTGCCAGCAGCAAACAGGGGATGAACACTGAAGCTTTCTTT,CASSKQGMNTEAFF,TRBD1,TRBV5-5,TRBJ1-1,-
TGCGCCAGCAGCCCACAGGGGTGGCGAGAAAAACTGTTTTTT,CASSPQGWREKLFF,TRBD1,TRBV5-1,TRBJ1-4,-
TGTGCCAGCAGCTTGCAGCGGGGCAGCTACGAGCAGTACTTC,CASSLQRGSYEQYF,TRBD2,TRBV7-3,TRBJ2-7,medium-sized
TGCGCCAGCAGCTCTTGGACTAGCGGGAGTGGCACAGATACGCAGTATTTT,CASSSWTSGSGTDTQYF,TRBD2,TRBV5-1,TRBJ2-3,-
TGTGCTAGTGGTCCCCCGGCGGGGAGCTCCTACAATGAGCAGTTCTTC,CASGPPAGSSYNEQFF,-,TRBV12-5,TRBJ2-1,-
TGTGCCATCAGAAGGACAGGAGACGAAGCTTTCTTT,CAIRRTGDEAFF,TRBD1,TRBV10-3,TRBJ1-1,-
TGTGCTAGCAGCTTAACCGGGAACAATGAGCAGTTCTTC,CASSLTGNNEQFF,-,TRBV7-7,TRBJ2-1,-
TGTGCCAGCAGCTTAGCGCTGGCATTTAATGGCTACACCTTC,CASSLALAFNGYTF,-,TRBV7-2,TRBJ1-2,-
TGTGCCAGCAGTTACTCGATTGGACAGGCACGAGAGCAGTACTTC,CASSYSIGQAREQYF,TRBD1,TRBV6-5,TRBJ2-7,-
TGCAGCGCCGGACAGGGGTTAGATCAGCCCCAGCATTTT,CSAGQGLDQPQHF,TRBD1,TRBV29-1,TRBJ1-5,-
TGTGCCAGCAGTTTCGGACAATCCTACGAGCAGTACTTC,CASSFGQSYEQYF,-,TRBV27,TRBJ2-7,once
TGCGCCAGCACCCGGACAAACTCCTACAATGAGCAGTTCTTC,CASTRTNSYNEQFF,-,TRBV5-1,TRBJ2-1,-
TGTGCCAGCAGCGTAGGAGCAGCGGGCTCCTACAATGAGCAGTTCTTC,CASSVGAAGSYNEQFF,-,TRBV9,TRBJ2-1,once
TGTGCCAGTACTCCGTCGCTGAGCTCCTACAATGAGCAGTTCTTC,CASTPSLSSYNEQFF,-,TRBV2,TRBJ2-1,-
TGTGCCAGCAGTTCCAGGGGCGCAACTAATGAAAAACTGTTTTTT,CASSSRGATNEKLFF,-,TRBV28,TRBJ1-4,-
TGTGCCAGCAGTTGGACAGGGGGCCAGGGCTACACCTTC,CASSWTGGQGYTF,TRBD1,TRBV2,TRBJ1-2,-
TGCGCCAGCTCCCTAGGCGGGAAGGTTTCCGAGTACTTC,CASSLGGKVSEYF,-,TRBV23-1,TRBJ2-7,-
TGTGCCAGCAGCCGGACCGGGACAGGGGTCTACGAGCAGTACTTC,CASSRTGTGVYEQYF,TRBD1,TRBV14,TRBJ2-7,-
TGCGCCAGCAGCCCGACCCAAGACAGGGGGCGGGAAGGCTACACCTTC,CASSPTQDRGREGYTF,TRBD1,TRBV4-1,TRBJ1-2,-